Reported below is one T cell receptor beta chain. This clone was found once. Its antigen has not been determined. Within one base of it there is no much larger clone, and no base qualities were kept. The data belong to a study of cytomegalovirus exposure and HLA in healthy donors (dated by TCRdb to 2015 to 2018). Study-level background: According to an earlier analysis of 550 to 750 of the donors, about 179 million T cells yielded some 120 million unique TCR beta sequences and about 280 Gb of sequence data. An early release covering roughly 600 HLA-typed donors comprised approximately 300 gigabases of sequencing data and approximately 85 million unique TCR sequences. Of the roughly 410 genotyped donors, roughly 80% were placed in the genetic ancestry cluster associated with self-reported Caucasian donors. The study aimed to test whether signatures of past pathogen exposure could be identified by cataloging public T cell receptors. The study used immunosequencing to profile the T cell repertoires of more than 650 subjects and linked those repertoires to cytomegalovirus serostatus. A separate validation cohort of some 130 different subjects was used in addition to the 666-subject first cohort. To predict cytomegalovirus infection status, the study combined high-throughput TCR immunosequencing, statistical association of individual TCRs with disease status, and machine learning. A later analysis re-examined previously published TCR beta repertoires from more than 650 donors and added high-resolution HLA genotyping to investigate patterns of TCR occurrence. Rather than using new phenotypic data, the later analysis identified candidate immune exposures from TCR beta sequences and from how often those sequences occurred across donors. In an earlier analysis of a few hundred of the donors, high-throughput TCR beta sequencing was used to judge whether each TCR beta V gene segment behaved as functional or pseudogenic. Donor age, sex, ethnicity and CMV serostatus were compiled alongside the repertoire data. In a later genetic analysis, genome-wide SNP genotypes for about 55% of the roughly 700 donors were used, and that subset was treated as a discovery cohort. All discovery cohort repertoires had been generated on a single sequencing platform. Both class I and class II loci were covered by HLA typing, at four-digit resolution. Typing coverage differed by locus: A, B, C, DRB1 and DQB1 were typed in about 620-630 donors, DQA1 in about 550, DPA1 in 600 to 610, and DPB1 in 472. A few DR-DQ haplotypes were handled as single units for association and clustering because linkage in the cohort was strong. Among around 400 genotyped donors of the cohort, an average of roughly 230,000 unique TCR beta nucleotide sequences was sequenced per donor, of which approximately 19% were non-productive.

In total, 666 healthy bone marrow donors made up the cohort. Cohort members were all nominally healthy when sampled, although unrecorded immune exposures were likely present. The donor tested CMV seronegative, placing the donor among the 350 to 400 seronegative members of the cohort. A peripheral blood sample was provided by each donor, and peripheral blood mononuclear cells were used for TCR beta sequencing. The Qiagen DNeasy Blood Extraction Kit was used to extract genomic DNA from the blood cell samples. The library came from the immunoSEQ multiplex PCR assay. The multiplex PCR relied on a mix of 60 forward primers for TCR Vbeta segments and 13 reverse primers for TCR Jbeta segments. The CDR3 region of rearranged TCR beta genes was amplified from genomic DNA with a multiplex PCR assay. Amplified TCR beta libraries were sequenced as 87-base-pair reads on the Illumina HiSeq System. In the original analysis: A later analysis tallied roughly 80 million unique TCR beta chains across the 660 or so repertoires, and about 12 million of those chains were shared by two or more donors. Raw reads were error-corrected and collapsed into unique sequences with a nearest-neighbor algorithm that merged closely related sequences to remove PCR and sequencing errors. V, D and J gene segments were assigned by aligning CDR3 sequences to IMGT reference sequences. Each retained sequence needed at least a six-nucleotide match to both a V gene segment and a J gene segment. Rearrangements were called productive when the CDR3 lacked stop codons and stayed in frame with V and J; all others were non-productive. CDR3 was defined according to IMGT convention as the region running from the second conserved V-encoded cysteine to the conserved J-encoded phenylalanine. Sequences without an unambiguous match to a single V gene segment were excluded from the earlier analysis of approximately 600 of the donors. In an earlier analysis of some 590 of the donors, a V segment was called functional when productive rearrangements were above 56.7%, and segregating when the standard deviation between donors exceeded 5%. A statistical classification framework was built for diagnosing cytomegalovirus status from the catalog of TCR beta chain sequences. In a later analysis, TCR nucleotide sequences were compared against IMGT/GENE-DB human TR gene sequences so that V and J genes could be assigned. Using the TCRdist pipeline, a later analysis assigned CDR3 sequences along with most-parsimonious VDJ recombination scenarios. In a later analysis, each TCR beta chain was defined by its CDR3 amino acid sequence together with its V-gene family, and reads lacking a unique V-gene family were excluded. As a way to deal with suspected cross-contamination and a sequencing artifact, a later analysis dropped over 550 nucleotide sequences that were highly shared and had low generation probability. For each public chain, a later analysis derived a clonal expansion index from normalized ranks of inferred template counts within each repertoire. In a later analysis, generation probabilities were computed using a VDJ recombination model fitted to out-of-frame rearrangements, and the results were checked against IGoR. In a later analysis, hypergeometric tests were used to score TCR-TCR, TCR-HLA and TCR-CMV co-occurrence, with a repertoire-size bias correction applied to TCR pairs. To estimate false discovery rates, a later analysis permuted the HLA or CMV assignments 20 times. In a later analysis, co-occurring TCRs were grouped using DBSCAN, and TCRdist sequence similarity was added for clustering within HLA-allele-positive subsets. Repertoires with fewer than 30,000 or more than 120,000 public chains, plus five repertoires with anomalous nucleotide sharing, were excluded from co-occurrence clustering. Not all clones reach the TCRdb copy of this immuneACCESS table, which keeps in-frame sequences only. Checked studies attribute under half of the gap to unresolved V genes and leave the rest unexplained. V and J calls plus clone size are reproduced from that table; the DNA served to infer D and trimming. This sample gives some 110,000 clones in total; 83% of them show up just once. The leading ten clones occupy 5% to 6.5% of the sample.

Study-wide conclusions, independent of this receptor: Because some donors lacked HLA typing at each locus, the association tests relied only on the typed subset. An association between a missense DCLRE1C variant and V-gene and J-gene trimming of TCR beta chains was found in a later genetic analysis and replicated in an independent cohort. In a later analysis, HLA-associated TCR beta chains showed more clonal expansion and lower generation probabilities than non-associated chains that were equally common. The earlier analysis of around 600 of the donors excluded approximately 15 rarely observed V segments, including chromosome 9 orphons, because counts were too low. Three of the identified cytomegalovirus-associated TCR beta chains were confirmed in vitro to be specific for cytomegalovirus antigens. According to a later analysis, TCR association rates differed among HLA loci, with DRB1 alleles showing the most associated TCRs and HLA-C alleles showing the fewest. According to the authors, the approach could potentially be generalized to other disease states and immunological phenotypes. Specific HLA alleles were associated with 16,951 TCR beta sequences at a false discovery rate of 0.05 in a later analysis. This cohort had only TCR beta chains sequenced, and the lack of alpha or paired-chain data limited which features could be detected. Cytomegalovirus status was reported to be diagnosed by the classifier with high specificity and sensitivity in both the original and validation cohorts. Several of the top co-occurrence clusters appeared to be linked to parvovirus B19, influenza, CMV and Epstein-Barr virus, according to a later analysis. The study gave a list of 150 to 200 TCR beta chains associated with cytomegalovirus. According to a later genetic analysis, donors in an Asian-associated ancestry cluster had fewer N-insertions in productive TCRs than the approximately 700-donor mean. A further reported finding was that TCR beta sequences accurately predicted the HLA-A and HLA-B alleles for most subjects in the first cohort. Most TCR sequences were observed very rarely across donors, whereas some public TCRs were present in many individuals. Assigning TCR associations to individual alleles was difficult when HLA alleles, especially DR and DQ, strongly co-occurred. Sequencing depth was assumed to be roughly uniform across donors in the presence/absence analyses, though that assumption may not hold. CMV serostatus was the only immune exposure information available for the cohort. Correlated functional status among segregating V segments might reflect linkage disequilibrium, but an unknown experimental factor could not be ruled out. An earlier analysis of around 500 of the donors showed that most TCR beta V segments appeared in productive rearrangements either about 87% or about 30% of the time, which broadly matched IMGT annotations. Some IMGT-functional V segments, including TRBV6-2 and TRBV6-3, could not be distinguished by the 87-base-pair reads and were therefore excluded. Most CMV-associated TCR beta chains appeared to be HLA-restricted in a later analysis, and the HLA associations seemed to be driven largely by CMV exposure. A group of highly shared sequence variants was considered likely to be a technical artifact of the sequencing pipeline.

In the germline V gene (reference sequence), CDR1 corresponds to LNHDA and CDR2 to SQIVND. Here V drops 3 bases and J drops 7 bases, and the junction holds 4 bases not matched to any gene. The CDR3 covers 14 residues, taking in both the cysteine and the phenylalanine. Just CDR3 DNA is preserved here, 42 bases in frame from base 1. Sample: PBMCs. This TCR was recovered from a young man in good health and CMV-seronegative. Here the chain combines TRBV19 and TRBJ2-4, and 9 bases in between align with TRBD1. The CDR3 corresponds to CASSIPGTGNIQYF. The bases read TGTGCCAGTAGTATCCCTGGGACAGGGAACATTCAGTACTTC. Joined to the reference TRBV19 and TRBJ2-4 proteins, this CDR3 gives the full variable domain: DGGITQSPKYLFRKEGQNVTLSCEQNLNHDAMYWYRQDPGQGLRLIYYSQIVNDFQKGDIAEGYSVSREKKESFPLTVTSAQKNPTAFYLCASSIPGTGNIQYFGAGTRLSVL.